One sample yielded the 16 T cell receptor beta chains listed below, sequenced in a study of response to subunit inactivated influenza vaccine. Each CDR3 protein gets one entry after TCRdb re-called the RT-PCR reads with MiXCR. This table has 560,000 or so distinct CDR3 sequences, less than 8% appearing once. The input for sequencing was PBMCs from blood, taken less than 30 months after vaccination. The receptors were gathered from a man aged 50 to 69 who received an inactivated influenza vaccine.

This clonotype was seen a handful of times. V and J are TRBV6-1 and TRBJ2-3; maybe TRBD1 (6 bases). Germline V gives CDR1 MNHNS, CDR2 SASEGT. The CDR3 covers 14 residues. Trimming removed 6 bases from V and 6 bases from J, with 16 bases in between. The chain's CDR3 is CASSQIDRPDTQYF. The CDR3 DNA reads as TGTGCCAGCAGCCAGATAGACAGGCCTGATACGCAGTATTTT.

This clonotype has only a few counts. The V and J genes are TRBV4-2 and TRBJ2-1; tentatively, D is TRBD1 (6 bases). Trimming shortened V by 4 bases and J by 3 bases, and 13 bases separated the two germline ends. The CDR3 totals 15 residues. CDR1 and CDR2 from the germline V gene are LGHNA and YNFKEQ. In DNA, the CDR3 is TGTGCCAGCAGCCGAGTAGGACAGAACTACAATGAGCAGTTCTTC. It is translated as CASSRVGQNYNEQFF.

CDR3 residues: CASSFQGMGQPQHF. Here the CDR3 DNA reads TGTGCCAGCAGTTTTCAGGGCATGGGTCAGCCCCAGCATTTT. The genes are TRBV28 and TRBJ1-5, with D possibly matching TRBD1 (5 bases). Deletions cut 3 bases from V and 6 bases from J, with 12 bases between. The CDR3 runs to 14 residues. The germline gives CDR1 MDHEN, CDR2 SYDVKM.

The CDR3 nucleotides read TGTGCCAGCAGTTACTCCGGGGCGCAGAACACTGAAGCTTTCTTT. Residues: CASSYSGAQNTEAFF. The chain employs TRBV6-5 and TRBJ1-1, with D possibly TRBD1 on 5 matching bases. Trimming left V 0 bases short and J 1 base short, with 9 bases between. This CDR3 region has 15 residues. The germline V gene encodes CDR1 MNHEY and CDR2 SVGAGI.

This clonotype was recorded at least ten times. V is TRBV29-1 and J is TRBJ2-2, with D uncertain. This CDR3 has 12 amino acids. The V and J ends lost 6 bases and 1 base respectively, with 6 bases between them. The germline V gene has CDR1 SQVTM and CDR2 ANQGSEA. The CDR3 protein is CSVAENTGELFF. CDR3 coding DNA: TGCAGCGTCGCAGAGAACACCGGGGAGCTGTTTTTT.

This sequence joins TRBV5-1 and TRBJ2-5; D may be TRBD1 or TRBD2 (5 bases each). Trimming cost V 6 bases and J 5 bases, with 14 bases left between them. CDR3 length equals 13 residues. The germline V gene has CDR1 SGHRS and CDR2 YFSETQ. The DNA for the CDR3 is TGCGCCAGCAATGTCGAGGGGTTCGAGACCCAGTACTTC. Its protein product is CASNVEGFETQYF.

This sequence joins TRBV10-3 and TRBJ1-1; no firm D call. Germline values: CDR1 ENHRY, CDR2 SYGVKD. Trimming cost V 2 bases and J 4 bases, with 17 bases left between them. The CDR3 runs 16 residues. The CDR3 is CAISERGGGGSTEAFF. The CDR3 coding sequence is TGTGCCATCAGTGAGCGGGGAGGCGGAGGGTCCACTGAAGCTTTCTTT.

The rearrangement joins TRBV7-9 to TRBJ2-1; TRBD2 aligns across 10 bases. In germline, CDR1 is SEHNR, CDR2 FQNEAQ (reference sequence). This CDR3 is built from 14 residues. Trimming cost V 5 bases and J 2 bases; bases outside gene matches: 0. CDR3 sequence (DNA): TGTGCCAGCAGCAGCGGGAGGGCCTACAATGAGCAGTTCTTC. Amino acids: CASSSGRAYNEQFF.

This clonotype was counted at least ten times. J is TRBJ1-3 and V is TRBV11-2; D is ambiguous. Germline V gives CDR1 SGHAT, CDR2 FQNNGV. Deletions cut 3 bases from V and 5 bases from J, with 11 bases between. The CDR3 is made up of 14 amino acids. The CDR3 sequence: CASSLTEARNTIYF. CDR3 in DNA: TGTGCCAGCAGCTTGACCGAGGCCAGAAACACCATATATTTT.

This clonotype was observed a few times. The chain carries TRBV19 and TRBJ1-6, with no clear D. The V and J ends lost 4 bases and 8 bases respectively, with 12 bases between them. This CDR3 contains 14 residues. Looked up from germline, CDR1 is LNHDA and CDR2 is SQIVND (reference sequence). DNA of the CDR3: TGTGCCAGTAGTACTGAAGGATTCTATTCACCCCTCCACTTT. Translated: CASSTEGFYSPLHF. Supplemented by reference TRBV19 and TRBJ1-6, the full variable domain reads DGGITQSPKYLFRKEGQNVTLSCEQNLNHDAMYWYRQDPGQGLRLIYYSQIVNDFQKGDIAEGYSVSREKKESFPLTVTSAQKNPTAFYLCASSTEGFYSPLHFGNGTRLTVT.

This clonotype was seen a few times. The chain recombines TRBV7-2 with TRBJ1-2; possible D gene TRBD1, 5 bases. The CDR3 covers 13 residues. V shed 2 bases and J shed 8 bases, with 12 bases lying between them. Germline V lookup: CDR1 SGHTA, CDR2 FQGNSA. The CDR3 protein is CASSLFVRDGYTF. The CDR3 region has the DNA TGTGCCAGCAGCTTATTTGTTAGGGACGGCTACACCTTC.

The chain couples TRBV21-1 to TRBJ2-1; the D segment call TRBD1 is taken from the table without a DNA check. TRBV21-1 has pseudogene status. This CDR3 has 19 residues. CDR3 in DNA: TGTGCCAGCAGCAAAGTTTGTATTGGAGGGGGCGGGTCCTACAATGAGCAGTTCTTC. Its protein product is CASSKVCIGGGGSYNEQFF.

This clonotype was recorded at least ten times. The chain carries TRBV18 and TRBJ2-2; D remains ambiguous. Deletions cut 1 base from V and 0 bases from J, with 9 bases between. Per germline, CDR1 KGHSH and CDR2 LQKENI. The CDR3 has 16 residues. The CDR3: CASSPRLTSNTGELFF. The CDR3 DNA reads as TGTGCCAGCTCACCACGTCTGACTTCGAACACCGGGGAGCTGTTTTTT.

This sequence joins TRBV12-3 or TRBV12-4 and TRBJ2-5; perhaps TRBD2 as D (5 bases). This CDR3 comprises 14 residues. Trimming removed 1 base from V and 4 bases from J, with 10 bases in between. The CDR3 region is CASSLGLGRETQYF. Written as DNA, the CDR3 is TGTGCCAGCAGTTTAGGGTTGGGGAGAGAGACCCAGTACTTC.

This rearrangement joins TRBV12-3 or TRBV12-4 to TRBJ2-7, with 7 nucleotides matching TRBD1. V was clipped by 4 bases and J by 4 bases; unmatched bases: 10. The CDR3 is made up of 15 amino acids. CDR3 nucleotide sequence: TGTGCCAGCAGTTCCCGGGACAGTTTCCCTTACGAGCAGTACTTC. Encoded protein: CASSSRDSFPYEQYF.

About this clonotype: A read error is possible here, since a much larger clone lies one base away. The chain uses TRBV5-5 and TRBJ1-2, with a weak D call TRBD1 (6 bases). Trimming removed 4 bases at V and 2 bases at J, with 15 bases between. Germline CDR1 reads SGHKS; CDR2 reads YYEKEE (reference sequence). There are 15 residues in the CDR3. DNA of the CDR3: TGTGCCAGCAGCCAGGGACAAGACTCAAACTATGGCTACACCTTC. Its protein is CASSQGQDSNYGYTF.